These T cell receptor beta chains were read from a single sample in a study of blood T cell repertoires in COVID-19. The data were produced by immunoSEQ multiplex PCR, yet TCRdb's version contains in-frame clones alone and is incomplete. This table holds around 50,000 clones, 82% found once. The sequencing input was peripheral blood. Receptor source: a woman aged 55-69 years with acute or convalescent COVID-19. Each CDR3 is given with its conserved first and last residue.

CDR3: CASSLGYGAGANVLTF; J: TRBJ2-6; V: TRBV7-6
CDR3: CASSLAGGQGSEQYF; J: TRBJ2-7; V: TRBV5-1
CDR3: CASSSQDGGPEAFF; J: TRBJ1-1; V: TRBV2
CDR3: CASSLGRGPPLHF; J: TRBJ1-6; V: TRBV13
CDR3: CASSSGSRSYEQYF; J: TRBJ2-7; V: TRBV5-1
CDR3: CASCWGWGHGVSGANVLTF; J: TRBJ2-6; V: TRBV5-1
CDR3: CASRYRAIGQPQHF; J: TRBJ1-5; V: TRBV27
CDR3: CASSLELGRNEQFF; J: TRBJ2-1; V: TRBV7-9
CDR3: CASSQEVTGAGNTIYF; J: TRBJ1-3; V: TRBV4-2
CDR3: CASSLVRGGGYTF; J: TRBJ1-2; V: TRBV7-2
CDR3: CASSSGHTIYF; J: TRBJ1-3; V: TRBV12-5